The 25 T cell receptor beta chains given below trace back to one sample, sequenced in a study of blood T cells in healthy people across ages (dated by TCRdb to about 2015). Library prep was done by 5' RACE. Sequencer: Illumina HiSeq 2500. The second PCR ran for roughly 7 to 11 cycles and used a J-beta primer mix along with a sample-barcoded 5' primer. TCRdb applied fastp at Q25 and MiXCR to the public reads, then kept only in-frame beta chains. Each record represents a unique CDR3 protein, reported with the most common genes and DNA among its rows. The sample yields 1.5 million to 2 million distinct CDR3 sequences; around half were counted once. The ten largest clones add up to around 2.1% of the sample. The sample was blood. The receptors were sampled from a woman aged 35 to 49 in good health.

The V and J genes are TRBV5-1 and TRBJ1-2; D gene uncertain. This CDR3 has 15 residues. Between the trimmed V and J ends, which lost 0 bases and 6 bases, there was a span of 15 bases. The germline gives CDR1 SGHRS, CDR2 YFSETQ. The CDR3, as DNA: TGCGCCAGCAGCTTGGAGCATATGGCCTGGGATGGCTACACCTTC. It specifies CASSLEHMAWDGYTF.

The CDR3 DNA reads TGTGCCAGCAGCCCCCGGGACAGGGATAACTACGAGCAGTACTTC. Translating gives CASSPRDRDNYEQYF. This chain joins TRBV7-9 and TRBJ2-7, with 9 nucleotides matching TRBD1. The CDR3 has 15 residues. Germline-derived CDR1 and CDR2 are SEHNR and FQNEAQ (reference sequence). V shed 5 bases, J shed 3 bases, and the junction held 8 bases outside the gene matches.

The chain couples TRBV7-9 to TRBJ2-1, with 8 nucleotides matching TRBD2. Trimming took 7 bases from V and 7 from J; bases not matched to a gene: 18. Germline assignment: CDR1 SEHNR and CDR2 FQNEAQ (reference sequence). This CDR3 has 17 amino acids. CDR3 residues: CASIHRPGTSVLNEQFF. The CDR3 coding sequence is TGTGCCAGCATCCATCGGCCTGGGACTAGTGTCCTGAATGAGCAGTTCTTC. The full variable domain, completed using reference TRBV7-9 and TRBJ2-1, is DTGVSQNPRHKITKRGQNVTFRCDPISEHNRLYWYRQTLGQGPEFLTYFQNEAQLEKSRLLSDRFSAERPKGSFSTLEIQRTEQGDSAMYLCASIHRPGTSVLNEQFFGPGTRLTVL.

V is TRBV20-1 and J is TRBJ2-5; 7 positions agree with TRBD1. Germline loops: CDR1 DFQATT, CDR2 SNEGSKA (reference sequence). Trimming took 1 base from V and 0 from J; bases not matched to a gene: 14. The CDR3 runs to 18 residues. The CDR3 loop reads CSARGIGFRQGHQETQYF. DNA of the CDR3: TGCAGTGCTAGAGGAATTGGGTTTCGACAGGGCCACCAAGAGACCCAGTACTTC.

This clonotype showed up just a few times. The V call is TRBV6-2 or TRBV6-3, the J call TRBJ2-4, with TRBD1 as a possible D gene (5 bases). The CDR3 sequence is 14 residues long. Germline V gene sequence: CDR1 MNHEY, CDR2 SVGEGT. Trimming shortened V by 0 bases and J by 3 bases, and 6 bases separated the two germline ends. The DNA for the CDR3 is TGTGCCAGCAGTTACTCCAGGGTCAAAAACATTCAGTACTTC. Translated, it gives CASSYSRVKNIQYF.

The chain carries TRBV29-1 and TRBJ2-1, with TRBD1 as a possible D gene (7 bases). V lost 1 base and J lost 5, with 18 bases in between. Germline values: CDR1 SQVTM, CDR2 ANQGSEA. The CDR3 is 16 amino acids. This CDR3 is CSVEGQGGGLNNEQFF. The DNA for the CDR3 is TGCAGCGTTGAAGGGCAGGGGGGCGGGCTAAACAATGAGCAGTTCTTC.

Remarks on this clonotype: The germline gene is not matched at one end of the junction; a read error may be the cause. The chain couples TRBV7-2 to TRBJ1-2; 9 bases are a match to TRBD1. The CDR3 contains 15 residues. The germline V gene has CDR1 SGHTA and CDR2 FQGNSA. In nucleotides, the CDR3 is TGTGCCAACAGCTTAGCCCCGGGACAGGGATATGGCTACACCTTC. It is translated as CANSLAPGQGYGYTF. The full variable domain, completed using reference TRBV7-2 and TRBJ1-2, is GAGVSQSPSNKVTEKGKDVELRCDPISGHTALYWYRQSLGQGLEFLIYFQGNSAPDKSGLPSDRFSAERTGGSVSTLTIQRTQQEDSAVYLCANSLAPGQGYGYTFGSGTRLTVV.

The CDR3 here is CASSLITRPYEQYF. CDR3 bases: TGTGCCAGCAGTTTGATTACCAGACCCTACGAGCAGTACTTC. V gene TRBV28 combines with J gene TRBJ2-7; D call uncertain. This CDR3 contains 14 residues. Germline V CDR1 and CDR2: MDHEN, SYDVKM. The germline V and J ends were trimmed by 3 bases and 2 bases, with 11 bases remaining between them.

This clonotype showed up just a few times. V and J are TRBV20-1 and TRBJ2-1; 12 bases are shared with TRBD2. This CDR3 has 14 residues. Germline V gene sequence: CDR1 DFQATT, CDR2 SNEGSKA (reference sequence). The junction had 4 bases not matched to a gene; V was cut back by 3 bases and J by 7 bases. The CDR3 bases are TGCAGTGCTAGTCTAGCGGGGGGGCTGAATGAGCAGTTCTTC. It translates to CSASLAGGLNEQFF.

Concerning this clonotype itself: It is unclear where the CDR3 begins or ends on the DNA, so no DNA is shown, and the CDR3 is as TCRdb lists it. J is TRBJ2-1 and V is TRBV9; the table's D call of TRBD1 was not tested on the DNA. The CDR3 is 14 residues long, counting both termini. Germline assignment: CDR1 SGDLS and CDR2 YYNGEE. The CDR3 sequence is CASSVASGANERFF.

The chain uses TRBV5-1 and TRBJ2-1; 12 bases agree with TRBD2. V lost 0 bases, J lost 9 bases, and 7 bases stayed unmatched. Per germline, CDR1 SGHRS and CDR2 YFSETQ. The CDR3 is made up of 16 amino acids. CDR3 sequence reads: CASSLVLAGGMGEQFF. In nucleotides, the CDR3 is TGCGCCAGCAGCTTGGTCCTAGCGGGGGGGATGGGTGAGCAGTTCTTC.

The table lists this clonotype with a few counts. The chain couples TRBV4-1 to TRBJ2-7; D may be TRBD1 or TRBD2 (6 bases each). The CDR3 runs to 14 residues. Per the germline V gene, CDR1 is MGHRA and CDR2 is YSYEKL. Trimming stripped 4 bases from V and 2 bases from J, with 12 bases between. The DNA of the CDR3 is TGCGCCAGCAGCCTAGAAAGGGGGGCCTACGAGCAGTACTTC. Translated, it gives CASSLERGAYEQYF.

This clonotype was observed a handful of times. This chain connects TRBV6-5 to TRBJ1-5; D gene uncertain. Germline CDR1 and CDR2: MNHEY and SVGAGI. CDR3 length: 16 amino acids. The ends were cut back, 0 bases at V and 2 bases at J, with 11 bases in the middle. The CDR3, as DNA: TGTGCCAGCAGTTACTCGCGGGTAAGAGGCAATCAGCCCCAGCATTTT. As protein: CASSYSRVRGNQPQHF.

This clonotype was observed a handful of times. The V and J genes are TRBV7-2 and TRBJ2-5; TRBD2 matches 12 bases. V lost 4 bases, J lost 0 bases, and 3 bases stayed unmatched. Germline loops: CDR1 SGHTA, CDR2 FQGNSA. This CDR3 comprises 16 residues. Written as DNA, the CDR3 is TGTGCCAGCAGCTCTGGGACTAGCGGGTACCAAGAGACCCAGTACTTC. Translation gives CASSSGTSGYQETQYF.

The chain has TRBV20-1 and TRBJ2-3, with TRBD2 matching 10 bases. The CDR3 loop spans 15 amino acids. CDR1 is DFQATT, CDR2 SNEGSKA, per germline (reference sequence). Trimming cost V 5 bases and J 0 bases; bases outside gene matches: 5. This chain's CDR3 is CSAEGLAESTDTQYF. The CDR3 nucleotides are TGCAGTGCTGAAGGACTAGCGGAAAGCACAGATACGCAGTATTTT.

This clonotype showed up just a few times. The chain combines TRBV2 with TRBJ2-7; 7 positions agree with TRBD1. Trimming cost V 5 bases and J 7 bases; bases outside gene matches: 8. The CDR3 runs 13 residues. Germline V gene sequence: CDR1 SNHLY, CDR2 FYNNEI. The CDR3 sequence: CASSLRTGEEQYF. The CDR3 DNA is TGTGCCAGCAGTCTCAGGACAGGTGAGGAGCAGTACTTC.

This clonotype has a handful of counts. This rearrangement joins TRBV4-3 to TRBJ2-7; TRBD2 matches at 9 bases. The CDR3 sequence is 16 residues long. The germline V gene has CDR1 LGHNA and CDR2 YSLEER. V shed 8 bases, J shed 1 base, and the junction held 12 bases outside the gene matches. Here the CDR3 DNA reads TGCGCCAGCGATCCCTCTAGCGGGGAAACTTCCTACGAGCAGTACTTC. This sequence encodes CASDPSSGETSYEQYF.

The rearrangement uses TRBV6-5 and TRBJ1-2, with 7 nucleotides matching TRBD1. This CDR3 comprises 14 residues. The ends lost 5 bases at V and 7 bases at J; junction bases unmatched: 10. Per the germline V gene, CDR1 is MNHEY and CDR2 is SVGAGI. This CDR3 reads CASSHGDRSSGYTF. The CDR3 DNA sequence: TGTGCCAGCAGTCATGGGGACAGATCCTCTGGCTACACCTTC.

This clonotype was picked up a small number of times. The chain has TRBV7-9 and TRBJ2-7; D unclear. Germline CDR1 reads SEHNR; CDR2 reads FQNEAQ (reference sequence). V was clipped by 6 bases and J by 6 bases, with 9 bases between them. This CDR3 region has 11 residues. CDR3 sequence reads: CASSSYSEQYF. The CDR3 DNA reads as TGTGCCAGCAGTTCATACTCCGAGCAGTACTTC.

The rearrangement uses TRBV15 and TRBJ2-3; perhaps TRBD2 as D (7 bases). Per germline, CDR1 LNHNV and CDR2 YYDKDF (reference sequence). The CDR3 spans 15 residues. The V end was cut by 5 bases, the J end by 1 base, with 13 bases between. The CDR3 loop is CATSLEGGGTDTQYF. CDR3 nucleotide sequence: TGTGCCACCAGCTTGGAGGGGGGGGGCACAGATACGCAGTATTTT.

The chain combines TRBV27 with TRBJ1-5, with 8 bases matching TRBD1. Losses at the gene ends were 3 bases for V and 1 base for J; bases not matched to a gene: 5. CDR3 length equals 16 residues. Germline V gives CDR1 MNHEY, CDR2 SMNVEV (reference sequence). The CDR3 loop reads CASSFSRTGSNQPQHF. CDR3 bases: TGTGCCAGCAGTTTTTCTCGGACAGGGAGCAATCAGCCCCAGCATTTT.

In this sample, this clonotype turned up once. The rearrangement uses TRBV6-2 or TRBV6-3 and TRBJ2-3; perhaps D is TRBD1 or TRBD2 (5 bases each). The CDR3 length is 18 residues. Germline assignment: CDR1 MNHEY and CDR2 SVGEGT. Trimming took off 2 bases at V and 0 bases at J, with 18 bases between the two ends. The CDR3 DNA sequence: TGTGCCAGCAGTTACCTAACCGGGACGTCCGCTAGCACAGATACGCAGTATTTT. Protein sequence: CASSYLTGTSASTDTQYF.

This clonotype was detected once. The chain couples TRBV27 to TRBJ2-1; D is perhaps TRBD2 (6 bases). Trimming left V 2 bases short and J 3 bases short, with 14 bases between. The CDR3 has 16 residues. The germline CDR1 and CDR2 sequences are MNHEY and SMNVEV (reference sequence). The chain's CDR3 is CASSLAGGDYYNEQFF. The CDR3 coding sequence is TGTGCCAGCAGTTTAGCGGGCGGGGATTACTACAATGAGCAGTTCTTC.

V is TRBV5-5 and J is TRBJ2-1; the match to TRBD1 covers 10 bases. The CDR3 runs 15 residues. Germline CDR1 reads SGHKS; CDR2 reads YYEKEE (reference sequence). V lost 4 bases and J lost 7; bases outside the gene matches: 8. The chain's CDR3 is CASSPGQGGSNEQFF. In DNA, the CDR3 is TGTGCCAGCAGCCCAGGACAGGGGGGGTCGAATGAGCAGTTCTTC. The complete variable domain, with remaining parts taken from reference TRBV5-5 and TRBJ2-1, reads DAGVTQSPTHLIKTRGQQVTLRCSPISGHKSVSWYQQVLGQGPQFIFQYYEKEERGRGNFPDRFSARQFPNYSSELNVNALLLGDSALYLCASSPGQGGSNEQFFGPGTRLTVL.

The V and J genes are TRBV2 and TRBJ2-1; the match to TRBD2 covers 13 bases. CDR1 is SNHLY and CDR2 is FYNNEI in the germline V gene. CDR3 length: 14 residues. Trimming at V came to 8 bases and at J to 10 bases, leaving 8 bases not matched to a gene. DNA for the CDR3: TGTGCCAGCCGTGGGACTAGCGGGGTTCGGGAGCAGTTCTTC. Translated, it gives CASRGTSGVREQFF.